The sequence of this T cell receptor (beta chain) was determined in a study of cytomegalovirus exposure and HLA in healthy donors. On this clone: Its cognate antigen is unknown.

The V gene lost 3 bases and the J gene lost 8 bases, with 10 bases spanning the gap. From germline, CDR1 is SNHLY and CDR2 FYNNEI. The CDR3 sequence is 12 residues long. Whole-study findings and limits: CMV serostatus alone was available as immune exposure information. Most observed TCR sequences were rare, whereas some public TCRs were detected in many donors. In a later analysis, HLA-associated beta chains showed higher expansion and lower generation probabilities than comparable chains.

PCR amplification relied on 60 Vbeta primers (plus 13 Jbeta primers). Authors' processing steps: Around 80 million unique TCR beta chains, around 10 million of them shared, were counted by a later analysis. TCRdb's copy holds only in-frame clones and misses some; the assay was immunoSEQ multiplex PCR. That table furnishes V, J and clone size, whereas the DNA furnished D and trimming. The table includes fewer than 350,000 clones, around 90% detected once. The TCR sequence derives from a woman younger than 30 in good health and CMV-seronegative. The sequencing sample was made of PBMCs. The chain links TRBV2 to TRBJ1-1; unclear D gene. This CDR3 is CASSEWQKEAFF. CDR3 bases: TGTGCCAGCAGTGAGTGGCAGAAGGAAGCTTTCTTT.